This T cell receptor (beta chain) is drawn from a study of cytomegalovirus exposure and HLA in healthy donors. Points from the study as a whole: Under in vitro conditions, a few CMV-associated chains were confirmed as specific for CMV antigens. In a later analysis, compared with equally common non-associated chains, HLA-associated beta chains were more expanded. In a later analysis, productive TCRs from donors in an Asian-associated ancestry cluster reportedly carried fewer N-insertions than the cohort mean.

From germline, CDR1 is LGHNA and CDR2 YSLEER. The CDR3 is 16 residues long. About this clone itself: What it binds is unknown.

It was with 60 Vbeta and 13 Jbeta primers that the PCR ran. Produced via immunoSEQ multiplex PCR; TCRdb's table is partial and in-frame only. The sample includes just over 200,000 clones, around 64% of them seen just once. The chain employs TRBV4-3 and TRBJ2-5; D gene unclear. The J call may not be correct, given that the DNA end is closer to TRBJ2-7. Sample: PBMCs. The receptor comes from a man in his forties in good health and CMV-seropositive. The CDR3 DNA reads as TGCGCCAGCAGCCAAGATGGAGCTGGCAGCCGATACGAGCAGTACTTC. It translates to CASSQDGAGSRYEQYF.